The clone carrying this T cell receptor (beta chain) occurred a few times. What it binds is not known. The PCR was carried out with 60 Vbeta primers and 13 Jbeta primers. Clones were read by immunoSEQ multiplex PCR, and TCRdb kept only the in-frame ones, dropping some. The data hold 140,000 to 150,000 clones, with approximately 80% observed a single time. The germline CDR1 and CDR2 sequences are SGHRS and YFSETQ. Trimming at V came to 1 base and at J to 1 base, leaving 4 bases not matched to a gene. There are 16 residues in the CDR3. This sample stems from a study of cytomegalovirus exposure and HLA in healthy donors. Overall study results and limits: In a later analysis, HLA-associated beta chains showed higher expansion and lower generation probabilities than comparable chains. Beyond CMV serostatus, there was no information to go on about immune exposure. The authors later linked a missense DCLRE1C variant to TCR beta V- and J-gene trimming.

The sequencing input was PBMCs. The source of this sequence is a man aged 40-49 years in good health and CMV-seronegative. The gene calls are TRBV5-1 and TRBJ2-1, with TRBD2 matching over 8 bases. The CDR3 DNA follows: TGCGCCAGCAGCTTGTCGGCGGGGGGTTCCTACAATGAGCAGTTCTTC. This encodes CASSLSAGGSYNEQFF.